The 23 T cell receptor beta chains presented below share a single source sample, sequenced in a study of T cell responses to AZD1222 COVID-19 vaccine (dated by TCRdb to about 2021). Libraries were made using the immunoSEQ multiplex PCR assay. In TCRdb, the immuneACCESS table is reduced to in-frame sequences with V and J assigned. These tables do not hold every clone; where another copy was compared, an unresolved V gene accounts for under half, and the others remain unexplained. Recorded for this sample are roughly 100,000 clones; nearly 90% of them occurred a single time. The top ten constitute under 3% of the sample. This sample's time point label indicates: about 28 days (+/-7) after the second vaccine dose. The starting material was peripheral blood, obtained 28 days after the second AZD1222 dose. These receptors were obtained from an adult who received the AZD1222 COVID-19 vaccine.

The genes are TRBV5-1 and TRBJ2-2; D uncertain. There are 15 residues in the CDR3. The germline gives CDR1 SGHRS, CDR2 YFSETQ. V shed 1 base and J shed 1 base, with 8 bases lying between them. In DNA, the CDR3 is TGCGCCAGCAGCTTGTCTTCCGGGAACACCGGGGAGCTGTTTTTT. Protein: CASSLSSGNTGELFF.

This chain links TRBV5-1 with TRBJ1-4; no clear D. The ends were cut back, 4 bases at V and 7 bases at J, with 14 bases in the middle. Germline CDR1 SGHRS, CDR2 YFSETQ. The CDR3 totals 14 residues. CDR3 protein: CASSNAGGSEKLFF. The CDR3 DNA sequence: TGCGCCAGCAGCAATGCGGGCGGTTCTGAAAAACTGTTTTTT.

The J gene is TRBJ2-5, the V gene TRBV2, with D hard to call. The V and J ends lost 0 bases and 5 bases respectively, with 7 bases between them. This CDR3 contains 13 residues. Germline loops: CDR1 SNHLY, CDR2 FYNNEI. The CDR3 coding sequence is TGTGCCAGCAGTGAAGCGCTTCGGGAGACCCAGTACTTC. Amino acid sequence: CASSEALRETQYF.

V and J are TRBV10-3 and TRBJ2-5; D gene ambiguous. This CDR3 has 14 amino acids. Germline V gene data show CDR1 as ENHRY and CDR2 as SYGVKD. V lost 8 bases to trimming and J lost 4 bases, with 17 bases between them. The CDR3 nucleotides read TGTGCCATCCGGTCAGACGCGGTAGGAGAGACCCAGTACTTC. Its protein product is CAIRSDAVGETQYF.

This chain links TRBV6-5 with TRBJ1-4; 8 nucleotides align to TRBD1. V shed 7 bases, J shed 8 bases, and the junction held 6 bases outside the gene matches. Germline V gene lookup returns CDR1 MNHEY and CDR2 SVGAGI. The CDR3 has 13 residues. The DNA for the CDR3 is TGTGCCAGCACTACGGGACAGGAAGAAAAACTGTTTTTT. Amino acid sequence: CASTTGQEEKLFF.

The chain recombines TRBV7-9 with TRBJ2-6; D not certain. The CDR3 runs 18 residues. Germline CDR1 SEHNR, CDR2 FQNEAQ (reference sequence). V was clipped by 2 bases and J by 10 bases, with 24 bases between them. The CDR3 sequence: CASSLPARISPAGNVLTF. The CDR3 DNA follows: TGTGCCAGCAGCTTACCGGCTCGGATTTCACCCGCCGGGAACGTCCTGACTTTC.

For the CDR3, the DNA is TGCGCCAGCAGCCTGGGGACTGTCACAGATACGCAGTATTTT. Translation: CASSLGTVTDTQYF. The chain couples TRBV5-1 to TRBJ2-3, with a possible D match to TRBD2 (6 bases). The CDR3 consists of 14 residues. V was clipped by 4 bases and J by 2 bases, with 11 bases between them. From germline, CDR1 is SGHRS and CDR2 YFSETQ.

A single count supports this clone. The genes are TRBV7-9 and TRBJ2-7; D could derive from TRBD1 or TRBD2 (6 bases each). This CDR3 spans 16 amino acids. V shed 5 bases and J shed 3 bases, with 20 bases lying between them. Germline V gene lookup returns CDR1 SEHNR and CDR2 FQNEAQ (reference sequence). Here the CDR3 DNA reads TGTGCCAGCAGCCTGGGACCCAGGGGAGGATTCTACGAGCAGTACTTC. Its protein product is CASSLGPRGGFYEQYF.

The rearrangement uses TRBV6-4 and TRBJ2-7; TRBD2 matches at 7 bases. Germline CDR1 reads MRHNA; CDR2 reads SNTAGT. The CDR3 spans 17 residues. After removal of 3 bases from V and 7 bases from J, the junction contained 18 bases not matched to a gene. CDR3: CASSEWDVAGEAREQYF. The CDR3 DNA reads as TGTGCCAGCAGTGAATGGGACGTGGCGGGAGAGGCGCGGGAGCAGTACTTC.

This chain links TRBV6-2 or TRBV6-3 with TRBJ2-1; no clear D gene. The germline CDR1 and CDR2 sequences are MNHEY and SVGEGT. The CDR3 has 13 residues. V gave up 2 bases and J gave up 7 bases, with 9 bases separating them. This CDR3 is CASSYGYQNEQFF. CDR3 DNA: TGTGCCAGCAGTTACGGCTATCAAAATGAGCAGTTCTTC.

J is TRBJ1-2 and V is TRBV5-5; 7 bases fit TRBD1. The germline V gene encodes CDR1 SGHKS and CDR2 YYEKEE (reference sequence). J was trimmed by 0 bases and V by 0 bases; bases with no gene match: 2. This CDR3 is built from 15 residues. The CDR3 DNA follows: TGTGCCAGCAGCTTGGCTGGGACAGCTAACTATGGCTACACCTTC. Protein sequence: CASSLAGTANYGYTF.

The chain links TRBV4-3 to TRBJ1-2; D remains unclear. The CDR3 consists of 16 residues. Trimming pared 4 bases from V and 0 bases from J, leaving 15 bases between. CDR1 LGHNA and CDR2 YSLEER come from the germline V gene. Here the CDR3 DNA reads TGCGCCAGCAGCCGCACCCGGACGGAGACTAACTATGGCTACACCTTC. The encoded protein is CASSRTRTETNYGYTF.

The chain carries TRBV19 and TRBJ1-2, with unresolved D. The CDR3 loop spans 11 amino acids. V was clipped by 3 bases and J by 4 bases, with 3 bases between them. The germline gives CDR1 LNHDA, CDR2 SQIVND (reference sequence). This CDR3 reads CASSMAYGYTF. The CDR3 DNA sequence: TGTGCCAGTAGTATGGCCTATGGCTACACCTTC.

The chain combines TRBV7-3 with TRBJ2-2; D unresolved. Germline values: CDR1 SGHTA, CDR2 FQGTGA. The CDR3 contains 14 residues. The V and J ends lost 1 base and 2 bases respectively, with 5 bases between them. The CDR3 region has the DNA TGTGCCAGCAGCTTAAGACTCAACACCGGGGAGCTGTTTTTT. It codes for CASSLRLNTGELFF.

The V gene is TRBV27, the J gene TRBJ1-5; D is perhaps TRBD1 (6 bases). CDR1 MNHEY and CDR2 SMNVEV come from the germline V gene (reference sequence). This CDR3 contains 16 residues. With 6 bases removed from V and 6 bases from J, the gap between germline ends came to 21 bases. CDR3 in DNA: TGTGCCAGCAGCTCACGCCGTGAGGGGGGAAGTCAGCCCCAGCATTTT. Protein sequence: CASSSRREGGSQPQHF.

This clone was counted between two and nine times. This chain links TRBV5-1 with TRBJ2-2; 9 nucleotides match TRBD2. V lost 4 bases and J lost 0; bases outside the gene matches: 19. Germline assignment: CDR1 SGHRS and CDR2 YFSETQ. The CDR3 sequence is 21 residues long. CDR3 nucleotides: TGCGCCAGCAGCGCTTACCCAACCGCGAGCGGGAGGTACGCGAACACCGGGGAGCTGTTTTTT. Translation gives CASSAYPTASGRYANTGELFF.

This rearrangement joins TRBV28 to TRBJ1-6; 8 bases fit TRBD1. The CDR3 extends over 17 amino acids. CDR1 is MDHEN, CDR2 SYDVKM, per germline. V was pared by 5 bases and J by 6 bases, with 12 bases of the junction left unmatched. The CDR3 region has the DNA TGTGCCAGCAGTCAAAAGTCCGGGACAGGCTTTAATTCACCCCTCCACTTT. Amino acid sequence: CASSQKSGTGFNSPLHF.

V and J are TRBV6-5 and TRBJ1-1, with 8 bases aligning to TRBD1. Trimming at V came to 6 bases and at J to 4 bases, leaving 4 bases not matched to a gene. In germline, CDR1 is MNHEY, CDR2 SVGAGI. This CDR3 region has 13 residues. CDR3 coding DNA: TGTGCCAGCAGCTGGGACAGGAGCACTGAAGCTTTCTTT. Translated, it gives CASSWDRSTEAFF.

This sequence joins TRBV5-1 and TRBJ2-2; 9 nucleotides match TRBD2. The CDR3 has 18 amino acids. CDR1 and CDR2 (germline): SGHRS, YFSETQ. V dropped 3 bases and J dropped 5; count of bases not matched to a gene: 14. CDR3 region: CASSSRLADLKSTGELFF. CDR3 DNA sequence: TGCGCCAGCAGCTCCCGACTAGCGGACTTAAAGAGTACCGGGGAGCTGTTTTTT.

The chain recombines TRBV9 with TRBJ2-7; D assignment may be TRBD1 or TRBD2 (5 bases each). There are 15 residues in the CDR3. V lost 4 bases and J 0 bases, leaving 14 bases between the germline ends. CDR1 is SGDLS and CDR2 is YYNGEE in the germline V gene. This chain's CDR3 is CASSFGSGTSYEQYF. The CDR3 DNA reads TGTGCCAGCAGCTTCGGTTCAGGGACCTCCTACGAGCAGTACTTC.

This sequence joins TRBV5-1 and TRBJ1-1, with D possibly matching TRBD1 (6 bases). Germline lookup yields CDR1 SGHRS and CDR2 YFSETQ. The CDR3 totals 16 residues. V lost 2 bases and J lost 6, with 20 bases in between. The CDR3 here is CASSLGPRGGAAEAFF. The CDR3 nucleotides are TGCGCCAGCAGCTTAGGTCCCCGCGGGGGCGCGGCTGAAGCTTTCTTT.

This clone appeared a single time. This chain uses TRBV19 with TRBJ1-1; D is perhaps TRBD1 (5 bases). CDR1 and CDR2 from the germline V gene are LNHDA and SQIVND (reference sequence). The V and J ends lost 4 bases and 4 bases respectively, with 10 bases between them. The CDR3 has 13 residues. The CDR3: CASSRGTITEAFF. The DNA for the CDR3 is TGTGCCAGTAGTAGAGGGACCATCACTGAAGCTTTCTTT.

This clone appeared a few times. The chain recombines TRBV4-3 with TRBJ1-1, with D uncertain. The CDR3 consists of 14 residues. Trimming stripped 0 bases from V and 1 base from J, with 6 bases between. Germline CDR1 reads LGHNA; CDR2 reads YSLEER. CDR3 nucleotides: TGCGCCAGCAGCCAAGAAACAGAGAACACTGAAGCTTTCTTT. This gives the protein CASSQETENTEAFF.